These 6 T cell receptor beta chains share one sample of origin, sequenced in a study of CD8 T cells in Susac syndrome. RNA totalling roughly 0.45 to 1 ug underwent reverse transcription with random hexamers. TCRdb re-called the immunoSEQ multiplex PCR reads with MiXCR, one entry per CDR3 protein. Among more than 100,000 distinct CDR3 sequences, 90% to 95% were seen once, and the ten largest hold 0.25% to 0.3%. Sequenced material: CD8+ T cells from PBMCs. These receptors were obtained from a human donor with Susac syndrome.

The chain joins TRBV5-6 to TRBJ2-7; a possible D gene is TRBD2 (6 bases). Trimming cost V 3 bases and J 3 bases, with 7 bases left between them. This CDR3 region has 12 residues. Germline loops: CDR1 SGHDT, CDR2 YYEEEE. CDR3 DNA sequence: TGTGCCAGCAGCTCGGAGGGCTACGAGCAGTACTTC. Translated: CASSSEGYEQYF.

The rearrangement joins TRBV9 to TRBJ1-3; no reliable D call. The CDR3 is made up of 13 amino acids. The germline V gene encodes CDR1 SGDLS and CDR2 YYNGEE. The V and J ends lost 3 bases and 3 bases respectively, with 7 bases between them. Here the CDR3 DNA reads TGTGCCAGCAGCGACCGTTTTGGAAACACCATATATTTT. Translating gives CASSDRFGNTIYF.

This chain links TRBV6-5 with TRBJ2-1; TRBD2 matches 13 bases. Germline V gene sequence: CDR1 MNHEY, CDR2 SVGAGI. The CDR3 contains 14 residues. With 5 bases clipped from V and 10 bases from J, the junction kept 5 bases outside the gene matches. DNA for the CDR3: TGTGCCAGCAGTCAAGTGACTAGCGGGGGGGAGCAGTTCTTC. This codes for CASSQVTSGGEQFF.

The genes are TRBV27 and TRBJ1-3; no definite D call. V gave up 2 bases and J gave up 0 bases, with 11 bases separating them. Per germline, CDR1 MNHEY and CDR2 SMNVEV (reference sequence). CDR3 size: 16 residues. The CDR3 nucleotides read TGTGCCAGCAGTTTAGGTTCTCCGGACTCTGGAAACACCATATATTTT. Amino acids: CASSLGSPDSGNTIYF.

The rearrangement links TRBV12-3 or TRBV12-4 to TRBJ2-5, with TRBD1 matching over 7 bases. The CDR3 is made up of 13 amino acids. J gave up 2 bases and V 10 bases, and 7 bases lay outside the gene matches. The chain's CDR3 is CATATGWQETQYF. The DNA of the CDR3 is TGTGCCACCGCGACAGGGTGGCAAGAGACCCAGTACTTC.

This CDR3 reads CASSELQGAGETQYF. CDR3 nucleotide sequence: TGTGCCAGCAGTGAGCTTCAGGGGGCCGGTGAGACCCAGTACTTC. The chain uses TRBV25-1 and TRBJ2-5; 8 nucleotides line up with TRBD1. V trimming: 3 bases; J trimming: 5 bases; junction bases outside the gene matches: 8. Germline V lookup: CDR1 MGHDK, CDR2 SYGVNS. This CDR3 comprises 15 residues.